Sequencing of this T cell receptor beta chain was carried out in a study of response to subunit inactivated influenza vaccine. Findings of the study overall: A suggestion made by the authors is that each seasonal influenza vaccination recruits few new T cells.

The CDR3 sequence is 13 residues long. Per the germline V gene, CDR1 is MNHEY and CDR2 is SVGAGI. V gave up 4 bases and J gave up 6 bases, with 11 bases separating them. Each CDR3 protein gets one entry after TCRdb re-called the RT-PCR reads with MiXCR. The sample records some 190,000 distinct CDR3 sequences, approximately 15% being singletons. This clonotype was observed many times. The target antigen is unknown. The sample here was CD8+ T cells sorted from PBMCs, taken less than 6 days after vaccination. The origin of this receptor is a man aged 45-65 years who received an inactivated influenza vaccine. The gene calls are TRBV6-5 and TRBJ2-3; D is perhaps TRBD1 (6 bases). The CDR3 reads CASSSGHLDTQYF. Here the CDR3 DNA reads TGTGCCAGCAGTTCGGGACATCTTGATACGCAGTATTTT.